One and the same sample provided the 4 T cell receptor beta chains below, sequenced in a study of cytomegalovirus exposure and HLA in healthy donors. The PCR had 60 Vbeta and 13 Jbeta primers. Sequenced by immunoSEQ multiplex PCR; TCRdb stores in-frame clones only, minus some. Of 100,000 or so clones in the sample, 77% are singletons; the top ten hold 8.5% to 10%. Sequencing was performed on PBMCs. These receptor sequences come from a woman aged 40-49 years in good health and CMV-seropositive.

The chain has TRBV28 and TRBJ1-4; no firm D call. The V end was cut by 2 bases, the J end by 8 bases, with 18 bases between. This CDR3 region has 16 residues. Germline assignment: CDR1 MDHEN and CDR2 SYDVKM. The CDR3 DNA follows: TGTGCCAGCAGTTTAGTGGGGTTGAGGGTTAGAGAAAAACTGTTTTTT. Protein product: CASSLVGLRVREKLFF.

The V and J genes are TRBV7-9 and TRBJ2-3; 7 positions agree with TRBD2. The CDR3 loop spans 17 amino acids. Germline loops: CDR1 SEHNR, CDR2 FQNEAQ (reference sequence). V dropped 5 bases and J dropped 3; count of bases not matched to a gene: 14. As DNA, the CDR3 is TGTGCCAGCAGCCCCCCGCGGGGGAATGGGGTGACAGATACGCAGTATTTT. This gives the protein CASSPPRGNGVTDTQYF.

DNA of the CDR3: TGTGCCAGTAACCGGGGGACAGGGCCAAGGCCCCAGCATTTT. Its translation: CASNRGTGPRPQHF. This chain uses TRBV19 with TRBJ1-5; 9 bases match TRBD1. CDR3 length: 14 amino acids. V lost 7 bases and J lost 9; bases outside the gene matches: 10. Germline V lookup: CDR1 LNHDA, CDR2 SQIVND (reference sequence).

The rearrangement uses TRBV11-2 and TRBJ2-1, with TRBD1 matching over 12 bases. CDR3 length: 18 residues. Germline V CDR1 and CDR2: SGHAT, FQNNGV. With V trimmed by 3 bases and J by 7 bases, 13 bases remained unmatched. As DNA, the CDR3 is TGTGCCAGCAGCTTCTCTGGGATGGGACAGGGGGCCCTGAATGAGCAGTTCTTC. This codes for CASSFSGMGQGALNEQFF. Full variable domain (remainder filled in from reference TRBV11-2 and TRBJ2-1): EAGVAQSPRYKIIEKRQSVAFWCNPISGHATLYWYQQILGQGPKLLIQFQNNGVVDDSQLPKDRFSAERLKGVDSTLKIQPAKLEDSAVYLCASSFSGMGQGALNEQFFGPGTRLTVL.